This note documents a single T cell receptor (beta chain) sequence. Its antigen is undetermined. A much larger clone lies one base from this, so it may be a read error. TCR alpha and beta CDR3 regions were amplified from RNA using iRepertoire nested multiplex PCR. For one-step reverse transcription and amplification, 100-400 ng of tissue mRNA or PBMC total RNA was used. TCRdb independently ran MiXCR on the multiplex PCR reads; one entry per CDR3 protein. This sample has 150,000 to 200,000 distinct CDR3 sequences, with more than 35% found just once. These data belong to a study of glioma-infiltrating T cells. Study-level findings and limits: Tissue-blood divergence was below expectation in non-neoplastic patients, above in gliomas.

V lost 6 bases and J lost 3, with 21 bases in between. The CDR3 is 15 residues long. Germline CDR1 DFQATT, CDR2 SNEGSKA (reference sequence). The sample taken for sequencing was glioma tissue, nonneoplastic brain tissue, or PBMCs (not recorded which). This sequence was found in a human donor with low-grade glioma or glioblastoma, undergoing nonglioma brain surgery, or in good health (not recorded which). The chain employs TRBV20-1 and TRBJ2-7, with D perhaps TRBD2 (6 bases). CDR3 sequence: CSAGWGNSGNYEQYF. Here the CDR3 DNA reads TGCAGTGCAGGGTGGGGCAATAGCGGAAACTACGAGCAGTACTTC.